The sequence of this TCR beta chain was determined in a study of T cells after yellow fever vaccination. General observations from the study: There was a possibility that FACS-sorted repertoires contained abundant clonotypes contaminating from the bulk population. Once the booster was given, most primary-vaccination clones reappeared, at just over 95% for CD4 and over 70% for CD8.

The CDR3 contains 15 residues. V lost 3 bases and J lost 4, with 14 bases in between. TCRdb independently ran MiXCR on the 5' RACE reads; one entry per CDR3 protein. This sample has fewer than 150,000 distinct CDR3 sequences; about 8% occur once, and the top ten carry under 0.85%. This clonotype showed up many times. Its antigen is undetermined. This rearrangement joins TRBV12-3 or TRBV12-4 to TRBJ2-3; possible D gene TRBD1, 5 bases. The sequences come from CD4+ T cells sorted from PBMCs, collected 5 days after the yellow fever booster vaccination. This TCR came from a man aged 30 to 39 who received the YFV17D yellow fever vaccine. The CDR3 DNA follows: TGTGCCAGCAGTTTTGCTCAGGGTGCCGCAGATACGCAGTATTTT. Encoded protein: CASSFAQGAADTQYF.